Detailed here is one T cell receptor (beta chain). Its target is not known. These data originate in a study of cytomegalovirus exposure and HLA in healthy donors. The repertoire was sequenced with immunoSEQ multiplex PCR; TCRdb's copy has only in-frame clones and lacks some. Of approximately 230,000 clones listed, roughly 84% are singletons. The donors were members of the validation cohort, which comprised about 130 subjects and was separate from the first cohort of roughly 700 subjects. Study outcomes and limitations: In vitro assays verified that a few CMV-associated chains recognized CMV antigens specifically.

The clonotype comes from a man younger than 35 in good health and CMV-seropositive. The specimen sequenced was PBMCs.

The CDR3 DNA reads as TGTGCCAGCAGCGTAGTTCTGAACACTGAAGCTTTCTTT. Its translation: CASSVVLNTEAFF. The rearrangement uses TRBV9 and TRBJ1-1; no definite D call. Germline loops: CDR1 SGDLS, CDR2 YYNGEE. This CDR3 has 13 residues. V was trimmed by 0 bases and J by 0 bases, leaving 3 bases between them.